One sample yielded the 15 T cell receptor beta chains listed below, sequenced in a study of shared clonotypes between healthy human individuals. Some clones are missing from TCRdb's copy, which holds only in-frame ones; the method was immunoSEQ multiplex PCR. This sample carries over a million clones, about 84% of them seen once, and the ten largest clones take approximately 0.56%. Sequenced input: memory CD4+ T cells from PBMCs. Subset indicated: CD45RA-negative fraction. The receptors were gathered from a man between 18 and 35 years old in good health. Some clones in this sample may be carry-over from other donors' samples.

The chain combines TRBV5-1 with TRBJ2-1; D uncertain. V lost 2 bases, J lost 3 bases, and 9 bases lay in between. CDR3 length: 14 residues. Germline V gives CDR1 SGHRS, CDR2 YFSETQ. The CDR3 DNA is TGCGCCAGCAGCTTAGGCGGATTCTACAATGAGCAGTTCTTC. Translation: CASSLGGFYNEQFF.

This clone turned up a few times. The chain links TRBV2 to TRBJ1-3, with D unclear. Germline lookup yields CDR1 SNHLY and CDR2 FYNNEI. The CDR3 extends over 15 amino acids. V was cut by 7 bases and J by 0 bases, with 13 bases left in between. In DNA, the CDR3 is TGTGCCAGCAAACTTGGGCATCCCTCTGGAAACACCATATATTTT. It is translated as CASKLGHPSGNTIYF.

The chain has TRBV5-1 and TRBJ2-7; 14 nucleotides align to TRBD2. This CDR3 has 16 residues. CDR1 and CDR2 from the germline V gene are SGHRS and YFSETQ. Unmatched junction bases numbered 8, after V lost 5 bases and J lost 4 bases. CDR3 region: CASRKGLAGGRYEQYF. The CDR3, as DNA: TGCGCCAGCAGAAAAGGACTAGCGGGAGGAAGGTACGAGCAGTACTTC.

This clone came up once. The V call is TRBV7-8, the J call TRBJ2-7; tentative D call: TRBD2 (5 bases). The CDR3 contains 15 residues. The V and J ends lost 1 base and 2 bases respectively, with 12 bases between them. Germline V CDR1 and CDR2: SGHVS, FQNEAQ. The CDR3 sequence is CASSLGGSGTYEQYF. As DNA, the CDR3 is TGTGCCAGCAGCTTAGGAGGGAGTGGCACCTACGAGCAGTACTTC.

A single count supports this clone. The chain is built from TRBV9 and TRBJ2-7; 7 bases line up with TRBD2. V gave up 4 bases and J gave up 1 base; unmatched junction bases: 5. CDR1 and CDR2 from the germline V gene are SGDLS and YYNGEE. The CDR3 covers 14 residues. The DNA for the CDR3 is TGTGCCAGCAGCTCGAGCGGGACTTCCTACGAGCAGTACTTC. Its protein product is CASSSSGTSYEQYF.

This clone was detected only once. V usage is TRBV27 and J usage is TRBJ1-1; D gene ambiguous. The CDR3 extends over 13 amino acids. Germline V gene sequence: CDR1 MNHEY, CDR2 SMNVEV (reference sequence). Trimming took off 3 bases at V and 8 bases at J, with 13 bases between the two ends. CDR3 coding DNA: TGTGCCAGCAGTTTGGGGAGCCGTTCAGAAGCTTTCTTT. As protein: CASSLGSRSEAFF.

This clone was counted a single time. The chain is built from TRBV7-6 and TRBJ2-3; the D gene is possibly TRBD2 (6 bases). This CDR3 has 13 residues. Trimming pared 5 bases from V and 4 bases from J, leaving 10 bases between. The V gene's germline CDR1 is SGHVS and CDR2 FNYEAQ. The CDR3 sequence: CASSQEGPDTQYF. The DNA of the CDR3 is TGTGCCAGCAGCCAGGAGGGCCCAGATACGCAGTATTTT. The full variable domain, with the rest looked up from reference TRBV7-6 and TRBJ2-3, is GAGVSQSPRYKVTKRGQDVALRCDPISGHVSLYWYRQALGQGPEFLTYFNYEAQQDKSGLPNDRFSAERPEGSISTLTIQRTEQRDSAMYRCASSQEGPDTQYFGPGTRLTVL.

The chain employs TRBV28 and TRBJ1-1; D may be TRBD1 (5 bases). This CDR3 contains 17 residues. Per the germline V gene, CDR1 is MDHEN and CDR2 is SYDVKM. Trimming left V 2 bases short and J 3 bases short, with 19 bases between. As DNA, the CDR3 is TGTGCCAGCAGTTTAGACCCTTATCCGCCCAGGGACACTGAAGCTTTCTTT. Translating gives CASSLDPYPPRDTEAFF.

The chain carries TRBV28 and TRBJ1-4, with a possible D match to TRBD1 (5 bases). The V end lost 7 bases, the J end lost 10 bases, and 19 bases lay between the germline ends. Germline CDR1 MDHEN, CDR2 SYDVKM. CDR3 size: 14 residues. CDR3 residues: CASTPGGALGKLFF. The CDR3 region has the DNA TGTGCCAGCACCCCGGGAGGGGCGTTGGGAAAACTGTTTTTT.

The V call is TRBV5-4, the J call TRBJ2-7; D is unresolved. This CDR3 has 13 amino acids. V shed 0 bases and J shed 4 bases, with 8 bases lying between them. In germline, CDR1 is SGHNT, CDR2 YYREEE (reference sequence). The CDR3 spells CASSLEAGYEQYF. As DNA, the CDR3 is TGTGCCAGCAGCTTGGAGGCAGGATACGAGCAGTACTTC.

This clone was observed a few times. The chain couples TRBV11-1 to TRBJ1-2, with D perhaps matching TRBD1 (5 bases). Germline assignment: CDR1 SGHAT and CDR2 FQDESV (reference sequence). This CDR3 is built from 12 residues. Trimming left V 1 base short and J 8 bases short, with 8 bases between. CDR3 residues: CASSLEWGGYTF. The CDR3 DNA sequence: TGTGCCAGCAGCTTAGAATGGGGCGGCTACACCTTC. Combining the CDR3 with reference TRBV11-1 and TRBJ1-2 gives the whole variable domain EAEVAQSPRYKITEKSQAVAFWCDPISGHATLYWYRQILGQGPELLVQFQDESVVDDSQLPKDRFSAERLKGVDSTLKIQPAELGDSAMYLCASSLEWGGYTFGSGTRLTVV.

There are a few counts of this clone. This chain joins TRBV29-1 and TRBJ1-1; D unclear. CDR1 and CDR2 (germline): SQVTM, ANQGSEA. The V and J ends lost 4 bases and 1 base respectively, with 10 bases between them. The CDR3 contains 13 residues. CDR3 residues: CSVGVGGNTEAFF. CDR3 bases: TGCAGCGTTGGCGTGGGCGGGAACACTGAAGCTTTCTTT.

The rearrangement links TRBV9 to TRBJ2-3; D gene unclear. V was pared by 4 bases and J by 4 bases, with 13 bases between. Germline CDR1 and CDR2: SGDLS and YYNGEE. This CDR3 is 14 amino acids long. The CDR3 region has the DNA TGTGCCAGCAGCCAAGAGAGTTGGTCAGATACGCAGTATTTT. Translation gives CASSQESWSDTQYF.

The V call is TRBV7-2, the J call TRBJ2-3, with 14 bases that match TRBD2. J gave up 10 bases and V 5 bases, and 11 bases lay outside the gene matches. This CDR3 has 16 residues. The germline gives CDR1 SGHTA, CDR2 FQGNSA. CDR3 bases: TGTGCCAGCAGCCGGACTAGCGGGAGGTCCCATTTGTCGCAGTATTTT. Protein product: CASSRTSGRSHLSQYF. Together with reference TRBV7-2 and TRBJ2-3, the CDR3 gives the full variable domain: GAGVSQSPSNKVTEKGKDVELRCDPISGHTALYWYRQSLGQGLEFLIYFQGNSAPDKSGLPSDRFSAERTGGSVSTLTIQRTQQEDSAVYLCASSRTSGRSHLSQYFGPGTRLTVL.

V gene TRBV14 combines with J gene TRBJ2-2; possibly TRBD1 for D (6 bases). Trimming removed 2 bases at V and 5 bases at J, with 12 bases between. The germline CDR1 and CDR2 sequences are SGHDN and FVKESK. The CDR3 consists of 15 residues. The DNA of the CDR3 is TGTGCCAGCAGCCAAATACAGGGTCATACCGGGGAGCTGTTTTTT. Translation: CASSQIQGHTGELFF. Drawing the rest from reference TRBV14 and TRBJ2-2, the complete variable domain is EAGVTQFPSHSVIEKGQTVTLRCDPISGHDNLYWYRRVMGKEIKFLLHFVKESKQDESGMPNNRFLAERTGGTYSTLKVQPAELEDSGVYFCASSQIQGHTGELFFGEGSRLTVL.